The following is a T cell receptor (beta chain) sequence with its context. The antigen remains unidentified. CDR1 is SEHNR, CDR2 FQNEAQ, per germline (reference sequence). CDR3 length: 15 residues. Trimming pared 11 bases from V and 3 bases from J, leaving 17 bases between. The data were taken from a study of OX40 agonist ivuxolimab in advanced cancers. Study results and limitations: CD8+ T cells showed, on average, more clonal expansion than CD4+ cells.

The method was immunoSEQ multiplex PCR; TCRdb's version includes in-frame clones alone and lacks a portion of them. This sample has tens of thousands of clones, with approximately 86% found just once. The sample here was CD4+ or CD8+ T cells sorted from blood, taken in a trial of the OX40 agonist ivuxolimab. The sequence was collected from an adult with an advanced solid tumor such as melanoma, head and neck, liver or kidney cancer. This chain connects TRBV7-9 to TRBJ2-6, with D perhaps given as TRBD1 or TRBD2 (6 bases each). CDR3 nucleotide sequence: TGTGCCTACCCCGGGGGCGCGGGTGGGGCCAACGTCCTGACTTTC. Translation gives CAYPGGAGGANVLTF. Combining the CDR3 with reference TRBV7-9 and TRBJ2-6 gives the whole variable domain DTGVSQNPRHKITKRGQNVTFRCDPISEHNRLYWYRQTLGQGPEFLTYFQNEAQLEKSRLLSDRFSAERPKGSFSTLEIQRTEQGDSAMYLCAYPGGAGGANVLTFGAGSRLTVL.